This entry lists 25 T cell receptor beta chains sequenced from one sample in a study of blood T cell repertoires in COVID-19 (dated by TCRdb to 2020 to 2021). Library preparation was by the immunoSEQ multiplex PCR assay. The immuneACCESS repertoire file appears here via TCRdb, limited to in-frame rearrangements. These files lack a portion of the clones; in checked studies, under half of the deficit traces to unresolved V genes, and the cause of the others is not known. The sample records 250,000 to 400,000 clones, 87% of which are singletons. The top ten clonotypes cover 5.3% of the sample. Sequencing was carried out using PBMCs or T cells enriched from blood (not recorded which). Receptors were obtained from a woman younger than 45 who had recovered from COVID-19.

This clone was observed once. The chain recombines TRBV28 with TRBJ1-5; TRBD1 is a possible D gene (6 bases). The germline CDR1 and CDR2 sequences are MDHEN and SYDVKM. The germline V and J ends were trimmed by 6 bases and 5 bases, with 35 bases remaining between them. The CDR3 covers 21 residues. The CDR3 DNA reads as TGTGCCAGCAGCTCCGGCCTTCTGGCCGTAAGGGGGAAGACGTTAGATCAGCCCCAGCATTTT. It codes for CASSSGLLAVRGKTLDQPQHF.

CDR3 residues: CASSQDRILIRSYEQYF. CDR3 sequence (DNA): TGTGCCAGCTCACAAGACAGGATTCTTATACGCTCCTACGAGCAGTACTTC. The V gene is TRBV18, the J gene TRBJ2-7; tentatively, D is TRBD1 (6 bases). CDR3 size: 17 residues. V lost 4 bases and J 0 bases, leaving 19 bases between the germline ends. Per the germline V gene, CDR1 is KGHSH and CDR2 is LQKENI.

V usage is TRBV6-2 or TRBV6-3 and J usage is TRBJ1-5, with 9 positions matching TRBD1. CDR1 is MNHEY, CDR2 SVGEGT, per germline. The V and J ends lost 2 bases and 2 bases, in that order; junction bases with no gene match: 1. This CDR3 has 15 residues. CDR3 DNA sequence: TGTGCCAGCAGTTACAGGACAGGGGGCAATCAGCCCCAGCATTTT. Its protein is CASSYRTGGNQPQHF.

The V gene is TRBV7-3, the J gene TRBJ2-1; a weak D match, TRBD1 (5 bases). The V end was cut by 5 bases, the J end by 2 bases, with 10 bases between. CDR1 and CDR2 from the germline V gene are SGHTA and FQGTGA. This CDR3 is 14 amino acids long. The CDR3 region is CASSQGNAYNEQFF. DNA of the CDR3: TGTGCCAGCAGCCAGGGCAACGCCTACAATGAGCAGTTCTTC.

CDR3 bases: TGTGCCAGCAGCCAAGGGGTAACAACCCTGGAGGGCTACACCTTC. Its translation: CASSQGVTTLEGYTF. The chain links TRBV4-2 to TRBJ1-2; the D is unclear. V was clipped by 1 base and J by 8 bases, with 17 bases between them. Germline V gene sequence: CDR1 LGHNA, CDR2 YNFKEQ. CDR3 length equals 15 residues.

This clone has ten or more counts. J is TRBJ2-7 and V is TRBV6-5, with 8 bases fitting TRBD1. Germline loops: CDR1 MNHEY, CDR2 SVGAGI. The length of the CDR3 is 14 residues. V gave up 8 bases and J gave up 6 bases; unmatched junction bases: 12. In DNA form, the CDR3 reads TGTGCCAGCCTATCTGACAGGGGACAGTTCGAGCAGTACTTC. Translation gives CASLSDRGQFEQYF.

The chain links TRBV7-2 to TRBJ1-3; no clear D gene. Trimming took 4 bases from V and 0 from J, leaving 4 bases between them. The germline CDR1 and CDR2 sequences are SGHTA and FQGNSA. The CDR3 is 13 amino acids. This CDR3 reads CASSWSSGNTIYF. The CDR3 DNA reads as TGTGCCAGCAGCTGGAGCTCTGGAAACACCATATATTTT. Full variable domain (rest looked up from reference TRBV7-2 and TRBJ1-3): GAGVSQSPSNKVTEKGKDVELRCDPISGHTALYWYRQSLGQGLEFLIYFQGNSAPDKSGLPSDRFSAERTGGSVSTLTIQRTQQEDSAVYLCASSWSSGNTIYFGEGSWLTVV.

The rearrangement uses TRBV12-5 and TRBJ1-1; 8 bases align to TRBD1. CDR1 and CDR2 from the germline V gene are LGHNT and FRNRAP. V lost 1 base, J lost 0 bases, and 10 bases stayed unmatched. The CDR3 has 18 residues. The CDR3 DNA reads TGTGCTAGTGGTTTGGCCCTCACAGGGGGGGCAATGAACACTGAAGCTTTCTTT. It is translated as CASGLALTGGAMNTEAFF.

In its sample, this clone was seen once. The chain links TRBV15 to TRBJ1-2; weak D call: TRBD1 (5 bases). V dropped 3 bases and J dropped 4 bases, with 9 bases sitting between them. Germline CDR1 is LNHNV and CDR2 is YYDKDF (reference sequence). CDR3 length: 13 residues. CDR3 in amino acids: CATSRGGTYGYTF. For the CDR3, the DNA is TGTGCCACCAGCAGGGGGGGAACCTATGGCTACACCTTC.

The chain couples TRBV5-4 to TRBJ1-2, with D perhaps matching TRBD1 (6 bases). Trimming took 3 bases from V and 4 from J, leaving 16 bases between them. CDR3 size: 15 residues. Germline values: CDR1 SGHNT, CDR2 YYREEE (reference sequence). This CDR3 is CASSSPTGLLYGYTF. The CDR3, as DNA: TGTGCCAGCAGCTCCCCCACAGGGTTACTCTATGGCTACACCTTC.

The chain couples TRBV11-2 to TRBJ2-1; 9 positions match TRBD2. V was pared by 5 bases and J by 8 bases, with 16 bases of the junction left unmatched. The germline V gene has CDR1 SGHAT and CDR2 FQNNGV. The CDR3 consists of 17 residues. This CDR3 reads CASSPGLGSGGRDEQFF. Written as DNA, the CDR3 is TGTGCCAGCAGCCCAGGCCTCGGAAGCGGGGGGAGGGATGAGCAGTTCTTC.

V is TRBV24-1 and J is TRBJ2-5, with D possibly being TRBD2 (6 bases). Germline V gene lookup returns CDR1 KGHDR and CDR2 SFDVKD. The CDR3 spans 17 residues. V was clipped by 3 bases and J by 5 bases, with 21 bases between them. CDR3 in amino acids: CATSDREVRDLGETQYF. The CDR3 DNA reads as TGTGCCACCAGTGATAGGGAGGTCAGGGACCTAGGGGAGACCCAGTACTTC.

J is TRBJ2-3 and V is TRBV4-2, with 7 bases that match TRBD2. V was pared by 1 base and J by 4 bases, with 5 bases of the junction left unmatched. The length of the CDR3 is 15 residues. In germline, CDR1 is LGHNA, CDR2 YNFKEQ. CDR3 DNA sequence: TGTGCCAGCAGCCAAGGACTAGCCAAGGCAGATACGCAGTATTTT. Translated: CASSQGLAKADTQYF.

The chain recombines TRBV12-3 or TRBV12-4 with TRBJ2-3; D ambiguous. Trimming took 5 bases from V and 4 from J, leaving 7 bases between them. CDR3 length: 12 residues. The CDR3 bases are TGTGCCAGCAGTACAGATCCAGATACGCAGTATTTT. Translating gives CASSTDPDTQYF.

The CDR3 region has the DNA TGTGCCAGCAGCTTAGGGGCCAACTATGGCTACACCTTC. Amino acids: CASSLGANYGYTF. The chain combines TRBV7-2 with TRBJ1-2; no clear D gene. The V and J ends lost 1 base and 2 bases respectively, with 5 bases between them. Germline loops: CDR1 SGHTA, CDR2 FQGNSA. The CDR3 has 13 amino acids. Full variable domain (missing parts from reference TRBV7-2 and TRBJ1-2): GAGVSQSPSNKVTEKGKDVELRCDPISGHTALYWYRQSLGQGLEFLIYFQGNSAPDKSGLPSDRFSAERTGGSVSTLTIQRTQQEDSAVYLCASSLGANYGYTFGSGTRLTVV.

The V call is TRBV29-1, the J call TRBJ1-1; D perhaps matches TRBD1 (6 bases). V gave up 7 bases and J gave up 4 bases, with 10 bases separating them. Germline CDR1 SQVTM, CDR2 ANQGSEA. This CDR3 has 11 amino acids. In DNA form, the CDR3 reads TGCAGCGCGGAACAGGGCACTGAAGCTTTCTTT. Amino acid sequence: CSAEQGTEAFF.

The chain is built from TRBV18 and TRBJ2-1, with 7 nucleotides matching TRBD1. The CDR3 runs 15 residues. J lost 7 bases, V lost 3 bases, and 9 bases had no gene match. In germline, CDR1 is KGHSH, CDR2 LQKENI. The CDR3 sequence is CASSPGTPGGNEQFF. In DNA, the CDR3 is TGTGCCAGCTCACCCGGGACGCCAGGGGGTAATGAGCAGTTCTTC.

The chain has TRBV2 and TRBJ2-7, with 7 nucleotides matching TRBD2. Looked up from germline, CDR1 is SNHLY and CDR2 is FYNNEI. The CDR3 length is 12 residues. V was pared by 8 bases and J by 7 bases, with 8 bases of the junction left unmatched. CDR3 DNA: TGTGCCAGCTCCTACTTGGGGGGGGAGCAGTACTTC. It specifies CASSYLGGEQYF.

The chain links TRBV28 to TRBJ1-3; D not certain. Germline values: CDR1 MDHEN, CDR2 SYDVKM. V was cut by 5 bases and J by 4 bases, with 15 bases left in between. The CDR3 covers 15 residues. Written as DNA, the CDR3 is TGTGCCAGCAGTCCGATGAGGGCTGGAGGAAACACCATATATTTT. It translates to CASSPMRAGGNTIYF.

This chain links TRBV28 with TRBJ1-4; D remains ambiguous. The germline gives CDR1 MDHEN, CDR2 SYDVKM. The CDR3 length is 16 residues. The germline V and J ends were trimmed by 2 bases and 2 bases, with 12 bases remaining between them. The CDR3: CASSLPLRHTNEKLFF. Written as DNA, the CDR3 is TGTGCCAGCAGTTTACCCCTTAGACACACTAATGAAAAACTGTTTTTT.

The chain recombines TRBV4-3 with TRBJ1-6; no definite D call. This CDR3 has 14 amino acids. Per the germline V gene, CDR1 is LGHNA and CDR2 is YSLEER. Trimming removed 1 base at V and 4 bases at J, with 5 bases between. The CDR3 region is CASSQASYNSPLHF. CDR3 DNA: TGCGCCAGCAGCCAAGCCTCTTATAATTCACCCCTCCACTTT.

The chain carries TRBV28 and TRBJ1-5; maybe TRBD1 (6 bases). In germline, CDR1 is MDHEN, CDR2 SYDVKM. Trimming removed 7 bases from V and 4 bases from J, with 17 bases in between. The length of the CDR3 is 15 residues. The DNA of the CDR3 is TGTGCCAGCACCAAATCCGGGGGGCCAAATCAGCCCCAGCATTTT. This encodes CASTKSGGPNQPQHF.

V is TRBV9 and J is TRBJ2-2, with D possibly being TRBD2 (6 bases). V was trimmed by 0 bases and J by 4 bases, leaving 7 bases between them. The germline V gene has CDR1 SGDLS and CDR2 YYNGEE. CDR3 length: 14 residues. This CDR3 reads CASSVAGVTGELFF. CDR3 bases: TGTGCCAGCAGCGTAGCGGGGGTCACCGGGGAGCTGTTTTTT.

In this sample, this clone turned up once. CDR3 DNA sequence: TGTGCCACCAGCATACTGTATAGGGAAGGGGGTAACTACGAGCAGTACTTC. This encodes CATSILYREGGNYEQYF. The chain employs TRBV15 and TRBJ2-7, with TRBD1 as a possible D gene (6 bases). Per germline, CDR1 LNHNV and CDR2 YYDKDF (reference sequence). Trimming removed 4 bases at V and 3 bases at J, with 22 bases between. The CDR3 is 17 amino acids.

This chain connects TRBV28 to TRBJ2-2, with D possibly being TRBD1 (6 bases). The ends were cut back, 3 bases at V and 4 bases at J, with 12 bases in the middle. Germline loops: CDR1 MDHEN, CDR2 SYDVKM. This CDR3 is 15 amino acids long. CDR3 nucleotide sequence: TGTGCCAGCAGTTTTTTGGGGGCGGGCACCGGGGAGCTGTTTTTT. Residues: CASSFLGAGTGELFF. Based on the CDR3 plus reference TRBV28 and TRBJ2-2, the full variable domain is DVKVTQSSRYLVKRTGEKVFLECVQDMDHENMFWYRQDPGLGLRLIYFSYDVKMKEKGDIPEGYSVSREKKERFSLILESASTNQTSMYLCASSFLGAGTGELFFGEGSRLTVL.